This T cell receptor beta chain was captured by sequencing in a study of regulatory T cells in long-lasting Graves disease. Germline V CDR1 and CDR2: MGHRA, YSYEKL. CDR3 length: 15 amino acids. Trimming shortened V by 4 bases and J by 4 bases, and 16 bases separated the two germline ends. HTBI primers from iRepertoire and Arm-PCR of CDR3 regions yielded the TCR beta libraries. TCRdb analysed the multiplex PCR reads with MiXCR anew, one entry per CDR3 protein. The repertoire includes approximately 300,000 distinct CDR3 sequences, about a sixth of them detected once, and less than 45% sits in the top ten. Noted time point: newly diagnosed GD, antithyroid drugs for less than 3 months. TCR sequences were obtained from RNA taken from PBMCs. This clonotype was detected a few times.

The sequenced sample was peripheral blood mononuclear cells (PBMCs), obtained at new diagnosis, from a patient treated with antithyroid drugs. The sequence came from a female donor with Graves disease. The V and J genes are TRBV4-1 and TRBJ1-1; the D is unclear. CDR3 in amino acids: CASSREFGSGTEAFF. CDR3 nucleotide sequence: TGCGCCAGCAGCCGAGAATTCGGGAGTGGCACTGAAGCTTTCTTT.